This entry lists 32 T cell receptor beta chains sequenced from one sample in a study of cytomegalovirus exposure and HLA in healthy donors (dated by TCRdb to the late 2010s). Library method: the immunoSEQ multiplex PCR assay. In TCRdb, the immuneACCESS table is reduced to in-frame sequences with V and J assigned. These tables do not hold every clone; where another copy was compared, an unresolved V gene accounts for under half, and the others remain unexplained. For this sample the table gives 200,000 or so clones, of which 70% to 90% were detected only once. Approximately 2.9% of the sample is in the top ten clones. The material sequenced was PBMCs. The receptors come from a woman under 30 in good health and CMV-seronegative.

The chain uses TRBV5-4 and TRBJ2-1, with a tentative D call TRBD1 (6 bases). This CDR3 has 14 amino acids. Germline V CDR1 and CDR2: SGHNT, YYREEE (reference sequence). The V gene lost 2 bases and the J gene lost 6 bases, with 12 bases spanning the gap. CDR3 DNA sequence: TGTGCCAGCAGCTTCACAGGGATGGGCAATGAGCAGTTCTTC. The encoded protein is CASSFTGMGNEQFF.

The V call is TRBV18, the J call TRBJ2-7; perhaps TRBD2 as D (6 bases). CDR1 and CDR2 (germline): KGHSH, LQKENI. The germline V and J ends were trimmed by 6 bases and 2 bases, with 11 bases remaining between them. This CDR3 contains 13 residues. The CDR3 reads CASSRDSTYEQYF. In DNA form, the CDR3 reads TGTGCCAGCTCCCGGGACTCAACCTACGAGCAGTACTTC.

This rearrangement joins TRBV7-8 to TRBJ2-7, with a weak D call TRBD2 (5 bases). Germline lookup yields CDR1 SGHVS and CDR2 FQNEAQ. V dropped 2 bases and J dropped 2 bases, with 7 bases sitting between them. This CDR3 is built from 13 residues. The CDR3 protein is CASSLSGTYEQYF. CDR3 coding DNA: TGTGCCAGCAGCTTATCCGGGACCTACGAGCAGTACTTC.

The V gene is TRBV7-8, the J gene TRBJ2-5; 12 bases are shared with TRBD2. The V gene's germline CDR1 is SGHVS and CDR2 FQNEAQ. The CDR3 has 14 amino acids. Losses at the gene ends were 2 bases for V and 5 bases for J; bases not matched to a gene: 0. As DNA, the CDR3 is TGTGCCAGCAGCTTACTAGCGGGGGGGGAGACCCAGTACTTC. This translates into CASSLLAGGETQYF.

The rearrangement links TRBV13 to TRBJ2-7; TRBD2 might be the D (5 bases). The CDR3 contains 13 residues. Germline CDR1 reads PRHDT; CDR2 reads FYEKMQ (reference sequence). Trimming cost V 2 bases and J 6 bases, with 11 bases left between them. CDR3 DNA: TGTGCCAGCAGCTTACCGTCTAGCAGCGAGCAGTACTTC. Its protein product is CASSLPSSSEQYF.

The J gene is TRBJ2-7, the V gene TRBV6-5; 9 bases fit TRBD1. V gave up 5 bases and J gave up 4 bases; unmatched junction bases: 3. This CDR3 is built from 13 residues. Germline assignment: CDR1 MNHEY and CDR2 SVGAGI. This chain's CDR3 is CASSLGTGYEQYF. CDR3 bases: TGTGCCAGCAGTCTGGGGACAGGGTACGAGCAGTACTTC.

The chain recombines TRBV27 with TRBJ2-5; D gene ambiguous. CDR3 length: 15 amino acids. V shed 1 base and J shed 1 base, with 10 bases lying between them. Germline-derived CDR1 and CDR2 are MNHEY and SMNVEV (reference sequence). The CDR3 DNA reads TGTGCCAGCAGTTTATTCGGGTATTCCCAAGAGACCCAGTACTTC. As protein: CASSLFGYSQETQYF.

The CDR3 nucleotides read TGTGCCAGCACCCGGGACTTTTCCACAGATACGCAGTATTTT. Translation: CASTRDFSTDTQYF. The V call is TRBV2, the J call TRBJ2-3, with D possibly being TRBD2 (6 bases). Germline assignment: CDR1 SNHLY and CDR2 FYNNEI. V dropped 7 bases and J dropped 2 bases, with 13 bases sitting between them. This CDR3 has 14 amino acids. The entire variable domain, with the rest obtained from reference TRBV2 and TRBJ2-3, is as follows: EPEVTQTPSHQVTQMGQEVILRCVPISNHLYFYWYRQILGQKVEFLVSFYNNEISEKSEIFDDQFSVERPDGSNFTLKIRSTKLEDSAMYFCASTRDFSTDTQYFGPGTRLTVL.

This sequence joins TRBV29-1 and TRBJ2-2; 7 nucleotides line up with TRBD2. V lost 7 bases to trimming and J lost 4 bases; unmatched junction nucleotides: 9. The CDR3 extends over 14 amino acids. Germline lookup yields CDR1 SQVTM and CDR2 ANQGSEA. CDR3 amino acids: CSGQAGLGTGELFF. The CDR3 coding sequence is TGCAGCGGTCAAGCGGGATTAGGCACCGGGGAGCTGTTTTTT.

Points on this clone: Other DNA sequences within the sample encode an identical CDR3. This chain joins TRBV27 and TRBJ2-1; TRBD2 matches at 8 bases. The CDR3 loop spans 14 amino acids. The V segment lost 5 bases and the J segment 4 bases; nucleotides outside the gene matches: 4. CDR1 MNHEY and CDR2 SMNVEV come from the germline V gene (reference sequence). CDR3 protein: CASSLGTSYNEQFF. CDR3 coding DNA: TGTGCCAGCAGTCTTGGGACTAGTTACAATGAGCAGTTCTTC.

This chain's CDR3 is CASSELTGGSGANVLTF. The CDR3 nucleotides are TGCGCCAGCAGCGAGTTGACAGGGGGCTCTGGGGCCAACGTCCTGACTTTC. The chain links TRBV5-1 to TRBJ2-6; 9 bases line up with TRBD1. The CDR3 consists of 17 residues. CDR1 and CDR2 from the germline V gene are SGHRS and YFSETQ. V shed 4 bases and J 0 bases; nucleotides not matched to a gene: 5.

J is TRBJ1-1 and V is TRBV4-1; perhaps TRBD1 as D (5 bases). Germline V gene sequence: CDR1 MGHRA, CDR2 YSYEKL. The CDR3 covers 15 residues. V was trimmed by 0 bases and J by 0 bases, leaving 8 bases between them. Here the CDR3 reads CASSQEGVMNTEAFF. CDR3 coding DNA: TGCGCCAGCAGCCAAGAAGGGGTCATGAACACTGAAGCTTTCTTT.

About this clone itself: Germline is not matched at one junction end, which may reflect a read error. CDR3 in DNA: TGTGCCAGCAGTTACTCGGGGACAGCGGCTGGCTTT. Its protein product is CASSYSGTAAGF. The genes are TRBV6-6 and TRBJ1-3; 7 nucleotides align to TRBD1. Germline-derived CDR1 and CDR2 are MNHNY and SVGAGI (reference sequence). The CDR3 runs to 12 residues.

The chain carries TRBV5-1 and TRBJ1-1; D unresolved. This CDR3 contains 14 residues. The V gene's germline CDR1 is SGHRS and CDR2 YFSETQ. V was shortened by 7 bases and J by 2 bases, with 15 bases between the two germline ends. The CDR3 DNA follows: TGCGCCAGCTCCGGCGGGTTTGAAAACACTGAAGCTTTCTTT. This sequence encodes CASSGGFENTEAFF.

V is TRBV29-1 and J is TRBJ2-3, with 8 positions matching TRBD2. Trimming removed 6 bases from V and 9 bases from J; junction bases left unmatched: 8. The CDR3 has 12 amino acids. CDR1 is SQVTM and CDR2 is ANQGSEA in the germline V gene. The DNA of the CDR3 is TGCAGCGTGGGGGCGGGAGGAGGGACGCAGTATTTT. Its protein product is CSVGAGGGTQYF.

This chain links TRBV10-3 with TRBJ2-7, with 10 bases that match TRBD1. The CDR3 length is 18 residues. The germline CDR1 and CDR2 sequences are ENHRY and SYGVKD. V lost 6 bases and J lost 5; bases outside the gene matches: 19. The CDR3 nucleotides read TGTGCCATCAGCCGAAAAAACCTCAGACAGGGGGCCTCGGACGAGCAGTACTTC. Encoded protein: CAISRKNLRQGASDEQYF.

The rearrangement uses TRBV9 and TRBJ2-2, with 9 bases fitting TRBD2. V was clipped by 4 bases and J by 7 bases; unmatched bases: 8. CDR1 and CDR2 (germline): SGDLS, YYNGEE. This CDR3 spans 15 amino acids. The CDR3: CASSNLAGEFGELFF. In DNA, the CDR3 is TGTGCCAGCAGCAACTTAGCGGGAGAGTTCGGGGAGCTGTTTTTT.

J is TRBJ1-2 and V is TRBV19; TRBD1 matches at 10 bases. The CDR3 has 15 amino acids. The V and J ends lost 6 bases and 8 bases, in that order; junction bases with no gene match: 12. In germline, CDR1 is LNHDA, CDR2 SQIVND (reference sequence). The CDR3 reads CASSETGTGAGGYTF. The CDR3 region has the DNA TGTGCCAGTAGCGAGACCGGGACAGGGGCAGGAGGCTACACCTTC.

This clone was counted once. This rearrangement joins TRBV19 to TRBJ1-5; TRBD1 is a possible D gene (5 bases). The CDR3 has 13 residues. Germline assignment: CDR1 LNHDA and CDR2 SQIVND (reference sequence). Trimming removed 8 bases from V and 6 bases from J, with 14 bases in between. The chain's CDR3 is CASAQQGGQPQHF. CDR3 bases: TGTGCCAGTGCTCAGCAGGGAGGTCAGCCCCAGCATTTT.

By share, this clone counts as medium-sized. This chain links TRBV28 with TRBJ2-1, with 8 nucleotides matching TRBD2. The CDR3 totals 17 residues. The germline V gene has CDR1 MDHEN and CDR2 SYDVKM. The ends lost 1 base at V and 8 bases at J; junction bases unmatched: 13. CDR3 sequence: CASSLSGSGIVGDEQFF. CDR3 nucleotides: TGTGCCAGCAGTTTATCTGGTAGCGGGATCGTAGGGGATGAGCAGTTCTTC.

The V call is TRBV7-9, the J call TRBJ2-3, with D unclear. Trimming removed 0 bases at V and 6 bases at J, with 4 bases between. The germline V gene has CDR1 SEHNR and CDR2 FQNEAQ (reference sequence). The CDR3 covers 12 residues. CDR3 region: CASSLASDTQYF. The CDR3 nucleotides are TGTGCCAGCAGCTTAGCGTCGGATACGCAGTATTTT.

This clone was recorded once. The rearrangement joins TRBV6-1 to TRBJ1-1; D call uncertain. The germline CDR1 and CDR2 sequences are MNHNS and SASEGT. The V and J ends lost 6 bases and 1 base respectively, with 12 bases between them. The CDR3 contains 14 residues. The DNA for the CDR3 is TGTGCCAGCAGGGTGCACAGCTCGAACACTGAAGCTTTCTTT. Its translation is CASRVHSSNTEAFF.

About this clone itself: The identical CDR3 is also encoded by other nucleotide sequences in the sample. The gene calls are TRBV9 and TRBJ2-5; 7 bases map to TRBD2. The CDR3 has 13 amino acids. The J segment lost 5 bases and the V segment lost 0 bases, leaving 1 base of the junction unmatched. Germline CDR1 and CDR2: SGDLS and YYNGEE. As DNA, the CDR3 is TGTGCCAGCAGCGTAGCCGGGGGGGAGACCCAGTACTTC. Its translation: CASSVAGGETQYF.

The chain carries TRBV29-1 and TRBJ2-1; the match to TRBD1 covers 8 bases. Germline-derived CDR1 and CDR2 are SQVTM and ANQGSEA. The CDR3 has 13 residues. J lost 2 bases, V lost 4 bases, and 1 base had no gene match. CDR3 protein: CSVVTGAYNEQFF. CDR3 bases: TGCAGCGTTGTGACAGGGGCCTACAATGAGCAGTTCTTC.

The chain joins TRBV29-1 to TRBJ1-2; 9 bases map to TRBD1. This CDR3 comprises 12 residues. Looked up from germline, CDR1 is SQVTM and CDR2 is ANQGSEA. Unmatched junction bases numbered 8, after V lost 7 bases and J lost 8 bases. Here the CDR3 reads CSGLQGAEGYTF. CDR3 coding DNA: TGCAGCGGATTACAGGGGGCAGAAGGCTACACCTTC.

CDR3 coding DNA: TGCGCCACCCCGGGACAGGGCTCGCGGTCCTACAATGAGCAGTTCTTC. The encoded protein is CATPGQGSRSYNEQFF. This sequence joins TRBV10-1 and TRBJ2-1; 9 nucleotides line up with TRBD1. V lost 10 bases, J lost 1 base, and 11 bases stayed unmatched. Germline V CDR1 and CDR2: WNHNN, SYGVQD (reference sequence). The CDR3 covers 16 residues.

The J gene is TRBJ2-3, the V gene TRBV6-1; 7 bases are shared with TRBD2. Looked up from germline, CDR1 is MNHNS and CDR2 is SASEGT. Trimming removed 0 bases from V and 2 bases from J; junction bases left unmatched: 8. The CDR3 totals 17 residues. For the CDR3, the DNA is TGTGCCAGCAGTGAAGCTGCCGGCGGGAGTAACACAGATACGCAGTATTTT. Protein sequence: CASSEAAGGSNTDTQYF.

The CDR3 sequence: CASIMTSGKRFGTDTQYF. CDR3 nucleotides: TGTGCCAGCATTATGACTAGCGGGAAACGTTTCGGCACAGATACGCAGTATTTT. This rearrangement joins TRBV28 to TRBJ2-3, with TRBD2 matching over 11 bases. The trim removed 7 bases at V and 1 base at J, leaving 13 bases unmatched. CDR3 length equals 18 residues. Germline values: CDR1 MDHEN, CDR2 SYDVKM.

This chain joins TRBV7-3 and TRBJ2-7; 11 nucleotides line up with TRBD2. Germline CDR1 is SGHTA and CDR2 is FQGTGA. V gave up 7 bases and J gave up 2 bases; unmatched junction bases: 10. The CDR3 consists of 16 residues. As DNA, the CDR3 is TGTGCCAGCACCCTGGGACTAGCGGTGAGTCCCTACGAGCAGTACTTC. Protein sequence: CASTLGLAVSPYEQYF.

The chain combines TRBV29-1 with TRBJ2-6; D unresolved. The CDR3 is 14 residues long. From germline, CDR1 is SQVTM and CDR2 ANQGSEA. V was shortened by 6 bases and J by 4 bases, with 13 bases between the two germline ends. The CDR3 DNA reads as TGCAGCGTCCTAACAGCTAAAGGGGCCAACGTCCTGACTTTC. Translating it yields CSVLTAKGANVLTF.

The V and J genes are TRBV2 and TRBJ1-1; unclear D gene. V was clipped by 4 bases and J by 4 bases, with 13 bases between them. The CDR3 has 14 residues. Per the germline V gene, CDR1 is SNHLY and CDR2 is FYNNEI. The CDR3 coding sequence is TGTGCCAGCAGTGCGGGAGAAGTTGGCACTGAAGCTTTCTTT. Translated: CASSAGEVGTEAFF.

Only one count was recorded for this clone. The chain combines TRBV19 with TRBJ2-7; D may be TRBD1 (5 bases). Trimming shortened V by 6 bases and J by 0 bases, and 12 bases separated the two germline ends. Per the germline V gene, CDR1 is LNHDA and CDR2 is SQIVND (reference sequence). The CDR3 spans 14 residues. Written as DNA, the CDR3 is TGTGCCAGTAGCCCGACAGTGAGCTCCTACGAGCAGTACTTC. Protein sequence: CASSPTVSSYEQYF.